The present TCR beta chain was sequenced within a study of shared clonotypes between healthy human individuals. Overall study: Each donor's CD4 naive and CD4 memory cells filled three plates apiece, CD8 naive two, and CD8 memory one.

In the original processing: From ImmunoSEQ came sequences covering only the junction and carrying no quality scores, so filtering differed. The data were produced by immunoSEQ multiplex PCR, yet TCRdb's version contains in-frame clones alone and is incomplete. D and trimming come from the DNA, and the V and J calls and clone size come from that table. This repertoire shows some 900,000 clones, around 80% found once; its top ten account for about 1.5%. The study, taken as a whole, reports: It was the non-shared clonotypes that had lower generation probabilities than clonotypes shared by all four donors.

Details on this clone: Its specificity is unknown.

The specimen was memory CD4+ T cells sorted from blood. The subset was: CD45RA-negative fraction. The receptor was isolated from a man between 18 and 29 years old in good health.

The chain's CDR3 is CASSPGPFKIAGGNTGELFF. The CDR3 nucleotides are TGTGCCAGTAGCCCGGGCCCTTTCAAAATAGCGGGGGGAAACACCGGGGAGCTGTTTTTT. This sequence joins TRBV19 and TRBJ2-2, with 10 nucleotides matching TRBD2. This CDR3 comprises 20 residues. V dropped 6 bases and J dropped 2; count of bases not matched to a gene: 18. Germline V gene data show CDR1 as LNHDA and CDR2 as SQIVND (reference sequence). Supplemented by reference TRBV19 and TRBJ2-2, the full variable domain reads DGGITQSPKYLFRKEGQNVTLSCEQNLNHDAMYWYRQDPGQGLRLIYYSQIVNDFQKGDIAEGYSVSREKKESFPLTVTSAQKNPTAFYLCASSPGPFKIAGGNTGELFFGEGSRLTVL.